This TCR beta chain was captured in a study of OX40 agonist ivuxolimab in advanced cancers. Study-wide context: In this trial design, patients received ivuxolimab intravenously at 0.01 to 10 mg/kg every 2 weeks. Patients assigned to dose escalation were diagnosed with hepatocellular carcinoma, melanoma, renal cell or head and neck cancer.

A note on this clone: Its matching antigen is unknown.

The V and J ends lost 8 bases and 2 bases respectively, with 11 bases between them. Per the germline V gene, CDR1 is MNHEY and CDR2 is SMNVEV (reference sequence). The CDR3 is made up of 13 amino acids. Study conclusions and caveats: Those patients achieving a partial response at 0.1-3.0 mg/kg showed among the lowest clonal expansion.

TCRdb's table, derived via immunoSEQ multiplex PCR, lists solely in-frame clones and lacks some. This sample has nearly 45,000 clones, with roughly 80% found just once. Material: CD4+ or CD8+ T cells sorted from blood, obtained in a trial of the OX40 agonist ivuxolimab. The chain uses TRBV27 and TRBJ2-3, with unresolved D. This TCR was sampled from an adult with an advanced solid tumor such as melanoma, head and neck, liver or kidney cancer. Written as DNA, the CDR3 is TGTGCCAGCGGTGAGAGGTTCACAGATACGCAGTATTTT. Protein product: CASGERFTDTQYF.